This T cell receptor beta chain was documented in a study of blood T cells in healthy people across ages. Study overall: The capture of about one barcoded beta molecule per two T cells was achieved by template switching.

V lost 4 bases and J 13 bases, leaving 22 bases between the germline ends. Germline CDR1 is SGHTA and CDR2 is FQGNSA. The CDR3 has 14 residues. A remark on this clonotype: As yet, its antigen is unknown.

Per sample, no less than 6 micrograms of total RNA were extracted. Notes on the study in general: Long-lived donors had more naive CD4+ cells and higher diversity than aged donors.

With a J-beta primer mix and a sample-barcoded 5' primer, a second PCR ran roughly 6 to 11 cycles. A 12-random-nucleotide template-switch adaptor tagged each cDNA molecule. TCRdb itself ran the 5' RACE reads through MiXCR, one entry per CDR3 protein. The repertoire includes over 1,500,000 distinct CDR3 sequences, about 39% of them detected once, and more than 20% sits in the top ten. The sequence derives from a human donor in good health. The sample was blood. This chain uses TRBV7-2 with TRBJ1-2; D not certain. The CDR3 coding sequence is TGTGCCAGCAGCTCACAGCGCGCCCCTGGAGGTCTCACCTTC. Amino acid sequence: CASSSQRAPGGLTF.